The 2 T cell receptor beta chains below all came from one sample that was sequenced in a study of T cells in Graves' hyperthyroidism and ophthalmopathy. TCR beta CDR3 region amplification was performed from RNA transcripts. First-round RT-PCR targeting the TCR CDR3 was performed with the HTBI primer set. TCRdb itself ran the multiplex PCR reads through MiXCR, one entry per CDR3 protein. The sample lists around 450,000 distinct CDR3 sequences, approximately 14% seen once, with roughly 4.8% in the top ten. Sequencing input: blood. The source is a woman in her late teens or twenties with Graves' hyperthyroidism.

This clonotype has more than one count but fewer than ten. V usage is TRBV7-9 and J usage is TRBJ1-4, with D possibly matching TRBD1 (5 bases). Trimming removed 5 bases at V and 6 bases at J, with 13 bases between. From germline, CDR1 is SEHNR and CDR2 FQNEAQ (reference sequence). The CDR3 has 14 amino acids. DNA of the CDR3: TGTGCCAGCAGCGTACAGGAGCCGGATGAAAAACTGTTTTTT. Protein: CASSVQEPDEKLFF.

The chain links TRBV2 to TRBJ2-2; 9 bases match TRBD2. With V trimmed by 8 bases and J by 1 base, 2 bases remained unmatched. This CDR3 is 14 amino acids long. Per germline, CDR1 SNHLY and CDR2 FYNNEI. The CDR3, as DNA: TGTGCCAGCCTAGCGGGGATGAACACCGGGGAGCTGTTTTTT. Translating it yields CASLAGMNTGELFF.